Given below is one T cell receptor beta chain in context. Its antigen remains unidentified. Mixed chimerism was transient after nonmyeloablative marrow transplants from related graft donors. Unstimulated regulatory T cells (CD4+CD25+CD127-), CD4+CD25- non-regulatory cells, CD4 and CD8 cells were FACS-sorted from thawed PBMCs. TCRdb keeps only in-frame clones here, not all; method: immunoSEQ multiplex PCR. Of approximately 82,000 clones in the sample, approximately 93% were seen once. The data belong to a study of Tregs in tolerant kidney transplant recipients. Study conclusions and caveats: Findings come from small patient numbers and require larger validation.

The germline V gene has CDR1 SGHTA and CDR2 FQGTGA. The CDR3 consists of 15 residues. The V and J ends lost 4 bases and 4 bases respectively, with 16 bases between them. This chain joins TRBV7-3 and TRBJ2-5; D may be TRBD2 (7 bases). The sample was CD4+ T cells from blood (PBMCs), taken 12 months after the transplant. This receptor was obtained from a human patient who received a combined kidney and bone marrow transplant. A subset of T cells may come from the graft donor. CDR3 sequence (DNA): TGTGCCAGCAGCTCCGTAGGGGGGGTCCGAGAGACCCAGTACTTC. Translated, it gives CASSSVGGVRETQYF. Using reference TRBV7-3 and TRBJ2-5 for the parts outside the CDR3, the full variable domain is GAGVSQTPSNKVTEKGKYVELRCDPISGHTALYWYRQSLGQGPEFLIYFQGTGAADDSGLPNDRFFAVRPEGSVSTLKIQRTERGDSAVYLCASSSVGGVRETQYFGPGTRLLVL.